Shown below are 15 T cell receptor beta chains from a single sample sequenced in a study of cytomegalovirus exposure and HLA in healthy donors. 60 Vbeta and 13 Jbeta primers were used in PCR. Method: immunoSEQ multiplex PCR; TCRdb's copy keeps in-frame clones and lacks some. The sample consists of 100,000 to 150,000 clones, roughly four fifths of them appearing once. The sequenced material came from PBMCs. Receptors were obtained from a woman in her forties in good health and CMV-seropositive.

The V gene is TRBV7-3, the J gene TRBJ1-1; D is perhaps TRBD1 (6 bases). The CDR3 loop spans 14 amino acids. Trimming cost V 3 bases and J 0 bases, with 8 bases left between them. The germline V gene encodes CDR1 SGHTA and CDR2 FQGTGA. This CDR3 reads CASSLDRMNTEAFF. The CDR3 nucleotides are TGTGCCAGCAGCTTGGACAGAATGAACACTGAAGCTTTCTTT.

This sequence joins TRBV7-9 and TRBJ1-4, with 11 nucleotides matching TRBD1. The CDR3 contains 15 residues. Germline V lookup: CDR1 SEHNR, CDR2 FQNEAQ (reference sequence). J was trimmed by 8 bases and V by 5 bases; bases with no gene match: 7. The chain's CDR3 is CASSRTGTGGEKLFF. As DNA, the CDR3 is TGTGCCAGCAGCCGAACCGGGACAGGGGGGGAAAAACTGTTTTTT.

The chain combines TRBV19 with TRBJ2-1; 8 positions agree with TRBD2. V was pared by 3 bases and J by 0 bases, with 7 bases of the junction left unmatched. From germline, CDR1 is LNHDA and CDR2 SQIVND (reference sequence). The CDR3 is made up of 17 amino acids. CDR3 coding DNA: TGTGCCAGTAGTATGATGGCGGGGGGCAGCTCCTACAATGAGCAGTTCTTC. Translated, it gives CASSMMAGGSSYNEQFF.

This chain joins TRBV28 and TRBJ1-2; D not certain. This CDR3 spans 12 amino acids. The germline V and J ends were trimmed by 3 bases and 3 bases, with 5 bases remaining between them. Germline V gene sequence: CDR1 MDHEN, CDR2 SYDVKM. The DNA for the CDR3 is TGTGCCAGCAGTTTCCGCGACTATGGCTACACCTTC. Residues: CASSFRDYGYTF.

The genes are TRBV7-8 and TRBJ2-7; TRBD2 agrees at 11 bases. With 1 base clipped from V and 7 bases from J, the junction kept 3 bases outside the gene matches. The CDR3 sequence is 14 residues long. Germline V lookup: CDR1 SGHVS, CDR2 FQNEAQ. The CDR3 spells CASSLDRTSGEQYF. CDR3 nucleotides: TGTGCCAGCAGCTTAGACCGGACTAGCGGGGAGCAGTACTTC.

Written as DNA, the CDR3 is TGCAGCGTTGGCCAGGGGGCGATGACTGAAGCTTTCTTT. Translated, it gives CSVGQGAMTEAFF. J is TRBJ1-1 and V is TRBV29-1; 8 positions match TRBD1. With V trimmed by 4 bases and J by 5 bases, 6 bases remained unmatched. The CDR3 runs to 13 residues. The germline V gene encodes CDR1 SQVTM and CDR2 ANQGSEA.

The gene calls are TRBV2 and TRBJ2-2, with 7 bases fitting TRBD2. Germline V CDR1 and CDR2: SNHLY, FYNNEI. There are 14 residues in the CDR3. The junction had 4 bases not matched to a gene; V was cut back by 4 bases and J by 5 bases. CDR3 amino acids: CASSVAGATGELFF. CDR3 coding DNA: TGTGCCAGCAGTGTAGCGGGCGCTACCGGGGAGCTGTTTTTT.

The chain couples TRBV6-5 to TRBJ1-5; 9 bases align to TRBD1. The J segment lost 5 bases and the V segment lost 6 bases, leaving 8 bases of the junction unmatched. Germline V lookup: CDR1 MNHEY, CDR2 SVGAGI. The CDR3 length is 15 residues. DNA for the CDR3: TGTGCCAGCAGACCGACAGGGGGTTCACATCAGCCCCAGCATTTT. It is translated as CASRPTGGSHQPQHF.

The chain couples TRBV6-5 to TRBJ2-7; 11 nucleotides agree with TRBD1. Germline V gene sequence: CDR1 MNHEY, CDR2 SVGAGI. The CDR3 is 14 amino acids. The V and J ends lost 5 bases and 5 bases, in that order; junction bases with no gene match: 5. The CDR3: CASSPDRGRDEQYF. CDR3 nucleotides: TGTGCCAGCAGTCCGGACAGGGGGCGCGACGAGCAGTACTTC.

The V and J genes are TRBV5-4 and TRBJ1-5; D not resolved. V was pared by 0 bases and J by 1 base, with 5 bases between. This CDR3 is 14 amino acids long. In germline, CDR1 is SGHNT, CDR2 YYREEE (reference sequence). The CDR3 nucleotides are TGTGCCAGCAGCTTGGGAGGGAGCAATCAGCCCCAGCATTTT. Encoded protein: CASSLGGSNQPQHF.

Of note for this clone: A read error may account for a junction end that differs from germline. The chain combines TRBV7-7 with TRBJ2-5; possibly TRBD2 for D (7 bases). Germline V gives CDR1 SSHAT, CDR2 FNYEAQ (reference sequence). The CDR3 loop spans 15 amino acids. The CDR3 nucleotides read TGTGCTAGCAGCTTAGAGAGGGGGGGTTCCGCGACCCAGTACTTC. Translating it yields CASSLERGGSATQYF.

The J gene is TRBJ2-7, the V gene TRBV7-2, with TRBD2 matching over 7 bases. Germline-derived CDR1 and CDR2 are SGHTA and FQGNSA. V lost 5 bases to trimming and J lost 1 base; unmatched junction nucleotides: 5. The length of the CDR3 is 14 residues. CDR3 amino acids: CASSIWDYSYEQYF. For the CDR3, the DNA is TGTGCCAGCAGCATCTGGGACTATTCCTACGAGCAGTACTTC.

The chain links TRBV5-1 to TRBJ1-4; perhaps TRBD1 as D (5 bases). Germline-derived CDR1 and CDR2 are SGHRS and YFSETQ. The CDR3 covers 19 residues. Between the trimmed V and J ends, which lost 6 bases and 0 bases, there was a span of 24 bases. CDR3 sequence: CASKQIHGGQTSTNEKLFF. CDR3 nucleotides: TGCGCCAGCAAACAGATTCATGGCGGACAAACGTCAACTAATGAAAAACTGTTTTTT.

V is TRBV10-2 and J is TRBJ1-1; D ambiguous. Germline CDR1 is WSHSY and CDR2 is SAAADI. The CDR3 has 15 residues. The ends were cut back, 3 bases at V and 3 bases at J, with 14 bases in the middle. CDR3 sequence reads: CASSDSSGIYTEAFF. In DNA form, the CDR3 reads TGCGCCAGCAGTGACTCATCAGGAATCTACACTGAAGCTTTCTTT.

The J gene is TRBJ1-1, the V gene TRBV11-2; D not resolved. The CDR3 contains 14 residues. Germline CDR1 and CDR2: SGHAT and FQNNGV. Trimming took off 1 base at V and 0 bases at J, with 6 bases between the two ends. CDR3 in amino acids: CASSLANMNTEAFF. In DNA, the CDR3 is TGTGCCAGCAGCTTAGCAAACATGAACACTGAAGCTTTCTTT. The variable domain in full, with the rest retrieved from reference TRBV11-2 and TRBJ1-1, is EAGVAQSPRYKIIEKRQSVAFWCNPISGHATLYWYQQILGQGPKLLIQFQNNGVVDDSQLPKDRFSAERLKGVDSTLKIQPAKLEDSAVYLCASSLANMNTEAFFGQGTRLTVV.